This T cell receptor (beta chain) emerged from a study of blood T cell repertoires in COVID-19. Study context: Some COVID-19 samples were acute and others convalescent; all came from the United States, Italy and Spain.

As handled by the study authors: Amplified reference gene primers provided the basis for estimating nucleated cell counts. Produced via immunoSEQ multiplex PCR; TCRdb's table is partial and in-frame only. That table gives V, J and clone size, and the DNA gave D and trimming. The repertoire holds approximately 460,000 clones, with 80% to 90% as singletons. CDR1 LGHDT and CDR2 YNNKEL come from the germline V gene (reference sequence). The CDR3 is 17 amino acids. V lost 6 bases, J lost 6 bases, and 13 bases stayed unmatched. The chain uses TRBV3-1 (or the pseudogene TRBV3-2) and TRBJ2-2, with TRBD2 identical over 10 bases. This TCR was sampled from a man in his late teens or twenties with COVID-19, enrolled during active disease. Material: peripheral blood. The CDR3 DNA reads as TGTGCCAGCAGGAAACGAGCGGGAGGGTCGTCGGCCGGGGAGCTGTTTTTT. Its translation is CASRKRAGGSSAGELFF.